Here is one T cell receptor beta chain with its context. This CDR3 comprises 14 residues. The germline V and J ends were trimmed by 2 bases and 3 bases, with 11 bases remaining between them. Germline CDR1 reads MNHEY; CDR2 reads SMNVEV (reference sequence). The data were taken from a study of blood T cells in healthy people across ages. Then a second PCR, running roughly 7 to 12 cycles, was carried out with a sample-barcoded 5' primer and a J-beta primer mix. TCRdb recomputed calls from the 5' RACE reads with MiXCR, one row per CDR3 protein. The sample consists of about 1.5 million distinct CDR3 sequences, approximately 42% of them appearing once. Extraction of total RNA produced a minimum of 5 micrograms from each sample.

The sequencing input was blood. The origin of this receptor is a woman aged 18-29 years in good health. This chain uses TRBV27 with TRBJ2-7; D perhaps matches TRBD1 (6 bases). CDR3 sequence: CASSLAKGVYEQYF. As DNA, the CDR3 is TGTGCCAGCAGTTTAGCTAAGGGGGTCTACGAGCAGTACTTC.